The present T cell receptor (beta chain) was sequenced within a study of T-cell reconstitution after alpha-beta-depleted transplantation in children. Unique molecular identifiers were used in preparing the TCRbeta library. TCRdb analysed the PCR reads with MiXCR anew, one entry per CDR3 protein. This table has 380,000 or so distinct CDR3 sequences, about an eighth appearing once. V dropped 4 bases and J dropped 4; count of bases not matched to a gene: 5. CDR3 length equals 15 residues. Germline V gene sequence: CDR1 ENHRY, CDR2 SYGVKD. The specimen was PBMCs, collected from the stem cell graft. The rearrangement links TRBV10-3 to TRBJ2-3; TRBD1 matches at 10 bases. The TCR was taken from a human donor who donated a stem cell graft to a child with Fanconi anemia. CDR3 protein: CAISAGTGVADTQYF. CDR3 coding DNA: TGTGCCATCAGTGCCGGGACAGGGGTAGCAGATACGCAGTATTTT.